Each of the 3 T cell receptor beta chains below was sequenced from the same sample in a study of T cells in localized non-small cell lung cancer. The protocol was immunoSEQ multiplex PCR, while the TCRdb copy is restricted to in-frame clones and leaves out a portion. Of some 6,700 clones in the sample, roughly 15% are singletons; the top ten hold roughly 5%. The input for sequencing was normal lung tissue next to the tumor, taken before any cancer treatment. Receptors were obtained from a male donor aged 60 or older with stage II squamous cell lung carcinoma.

This clone was counted only a few times. The gene calls are TRBV11-3 and TRBJ2-1; TRBD2 might be the D (5 bases). The V and J ends lost 5 bases and 7 bases respectively, with 18 bases between them. Germline values: CDR1 SGHNT, CDR2 YENEEA. The CDR3 is 15 amino acids. CDR3: CASSPNPTTSNEQFF. In DNA, the CDR3 is TGTGCCAGCAGCCCTAACCCGACTACGAGTAATGAGCAGTTCTTC. Based on the CDR3 plus reference TRBV11-3 and TRBJ2-1, the full variable domain is EAGVVQSPRYKIIEKKQPVAFWCNPISGHNTLYWYLQNLGQGPELLIRYENEEAVDDSQLPKDRFSAERLKGVDSTLKIQPAELGDSAVYLCASSPNPTTSNEQFFGPGTRLTVL.

V gene TRBV5-1 combines with J gene TRBJ1-1; D might be TRBD1 (5 bases). The germline gives CDR1 SGHRS, CDR2 YFSETQ. Trimming took 0 bases from V and 0 from J, leaving 9 bases between them. The CDR3 length is 15 residues. CDR3 loop: CASSLGQGMNTEAFF. The DNA for the CDR3 is TGCGCCAGCAGCTTGGGGCAGGGTATGAACACTGAAGCTTTCTTT.

The chain joins TRBV19 to TRBJ2-7; 16 nucleotides line up with TRBD2. Germline loops: CDR1 LNHDA, CDR2 SQIVND (reference sequence). With V trimmed by 3 bases and J by 0 bases, 20 bases remained unmatched. The CDR3 sequence is 23 residues long. CDR3 residues: CASSISGGTSGRAQMKSSYEQYF. The CDR3 coding sequence is TGTGCCAGTAGTATTTCTGGCGGGACTAGCGGGAGGGCTCAAATGAAAAGCTCCTACGAGCAGTACTTC.